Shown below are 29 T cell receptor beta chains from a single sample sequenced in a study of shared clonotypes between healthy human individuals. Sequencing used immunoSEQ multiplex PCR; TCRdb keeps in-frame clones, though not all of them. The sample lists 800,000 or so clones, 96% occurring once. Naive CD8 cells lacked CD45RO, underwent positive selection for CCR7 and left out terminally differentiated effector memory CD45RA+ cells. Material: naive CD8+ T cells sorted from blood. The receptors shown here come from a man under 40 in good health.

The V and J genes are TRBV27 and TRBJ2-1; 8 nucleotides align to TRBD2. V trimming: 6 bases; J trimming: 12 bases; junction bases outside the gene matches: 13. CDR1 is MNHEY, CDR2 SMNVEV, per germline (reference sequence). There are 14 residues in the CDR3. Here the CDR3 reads CASSPGLAPEGQFF. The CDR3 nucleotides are TGTGCCAGCAGCCCCGGACTAGCACCCGAGGGGCAGTTCTTC.

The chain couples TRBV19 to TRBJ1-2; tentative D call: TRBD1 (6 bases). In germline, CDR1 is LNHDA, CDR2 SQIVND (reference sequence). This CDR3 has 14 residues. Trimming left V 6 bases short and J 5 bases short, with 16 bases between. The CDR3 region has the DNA TGTGCCAGTAGCCCTATGGGGGGGGCGTATGGCTACACCTTC. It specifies CASSPMGGAYGYTF.

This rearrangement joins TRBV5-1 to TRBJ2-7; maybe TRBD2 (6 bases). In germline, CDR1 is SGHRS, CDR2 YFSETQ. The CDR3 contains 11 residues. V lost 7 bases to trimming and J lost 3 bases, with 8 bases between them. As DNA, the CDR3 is TGCGCCAGCGGGGACTTCTACGAGCAGTACTTC. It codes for CASGDFYEQYF.

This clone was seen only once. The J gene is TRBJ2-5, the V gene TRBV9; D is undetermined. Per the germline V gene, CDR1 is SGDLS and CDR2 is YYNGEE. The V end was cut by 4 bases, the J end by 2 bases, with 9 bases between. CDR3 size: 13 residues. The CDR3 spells CASSQRPQETQYF. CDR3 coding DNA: TGTGCCAGCAGCCAGAGACCACAAGAGACCCAGTACTTC.

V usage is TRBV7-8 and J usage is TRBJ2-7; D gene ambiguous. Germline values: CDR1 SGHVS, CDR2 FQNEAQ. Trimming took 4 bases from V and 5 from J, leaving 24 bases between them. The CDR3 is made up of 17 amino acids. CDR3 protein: CASSYRPFTPTLNEQYF. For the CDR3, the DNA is TGTGCCAGCAGCTACCGCCCCTTTACCCCTACTTTGAACGAGCAGTACTTC.

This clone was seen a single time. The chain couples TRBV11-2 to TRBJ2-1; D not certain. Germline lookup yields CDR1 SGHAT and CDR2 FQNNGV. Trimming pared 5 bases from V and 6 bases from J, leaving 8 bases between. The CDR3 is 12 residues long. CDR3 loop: CASSGVSNEQFF. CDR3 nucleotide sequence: TGTGCCAGCAGCGGAGTCAGCAATGAGCAGTTCTTC.

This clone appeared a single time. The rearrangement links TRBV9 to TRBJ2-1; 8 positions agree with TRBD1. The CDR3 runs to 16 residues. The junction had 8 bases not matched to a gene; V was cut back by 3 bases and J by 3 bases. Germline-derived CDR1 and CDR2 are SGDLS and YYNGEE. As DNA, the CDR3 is TGTGCCAGCAGCGCACAGGGGGACCCCGGCTACAATGAGCAGTTCTTC. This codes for CASSAQGDPGYNEQFF.

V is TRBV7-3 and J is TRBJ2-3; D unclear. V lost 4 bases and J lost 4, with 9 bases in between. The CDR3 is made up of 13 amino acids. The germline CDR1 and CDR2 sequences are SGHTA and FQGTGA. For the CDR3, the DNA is TGTGCCAGCAGCTCCTGGCCAGCAGATACGCAGTATTTT. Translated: CASSSWPADTQYF.

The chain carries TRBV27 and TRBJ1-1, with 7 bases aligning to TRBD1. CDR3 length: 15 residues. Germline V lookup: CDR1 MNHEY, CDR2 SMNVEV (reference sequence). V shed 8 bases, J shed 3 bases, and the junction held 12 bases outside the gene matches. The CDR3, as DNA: TGTGCCAGCCGGGAATATAGGGGGCTTGACACTGAAGCTTTCTTT. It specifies CASREYRGLDTEAFF.

The CDR3: CASSLGRSTIYF. The CDR3 DNA is TGTGCCAGCAGCTTAGGCCGCAGCACCATATATTTT. V is TRBV7-9 and J is TRBJ1-3; no definite D call. V shed 1 base and J shed 9 bases, with 7 bases lying between them. CDR3 length: 12 residues. Germline loops: CDR1 SEHNR, CDR2 FQNEAQ (reference sequence).

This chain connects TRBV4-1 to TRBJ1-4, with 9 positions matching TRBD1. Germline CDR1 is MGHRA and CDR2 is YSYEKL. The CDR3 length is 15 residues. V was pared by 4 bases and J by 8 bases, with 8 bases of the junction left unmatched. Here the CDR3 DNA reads TGCGCCAGCAGCCCCTTACAGGGGGCGAGGGAAAAACTGTTTTTT. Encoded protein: CASSPLQGAREKLFF.

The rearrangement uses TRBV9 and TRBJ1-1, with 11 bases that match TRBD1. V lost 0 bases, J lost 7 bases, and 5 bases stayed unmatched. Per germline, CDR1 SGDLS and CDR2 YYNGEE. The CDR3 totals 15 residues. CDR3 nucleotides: TGTGCCAGCAGCGTAGAAGGACAGGGGGCTAGTGAAGCTTTCTTT. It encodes CASSVEGQGASEAFF.

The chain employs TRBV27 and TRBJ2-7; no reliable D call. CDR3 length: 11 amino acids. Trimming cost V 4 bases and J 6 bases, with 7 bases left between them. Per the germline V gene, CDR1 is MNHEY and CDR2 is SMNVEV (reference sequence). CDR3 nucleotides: TGTGCCAGCAGTTCTTTCGGCGAGCAGTACTTC. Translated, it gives CASSSFGEQYF.

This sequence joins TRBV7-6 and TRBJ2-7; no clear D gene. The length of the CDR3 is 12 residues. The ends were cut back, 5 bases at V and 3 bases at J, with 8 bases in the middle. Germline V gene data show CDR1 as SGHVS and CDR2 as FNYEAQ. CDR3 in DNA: TGTGCCAGCAGCCTTAGTTTCTACGAGCAGTACTTC. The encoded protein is CASSLSFYEQYF.

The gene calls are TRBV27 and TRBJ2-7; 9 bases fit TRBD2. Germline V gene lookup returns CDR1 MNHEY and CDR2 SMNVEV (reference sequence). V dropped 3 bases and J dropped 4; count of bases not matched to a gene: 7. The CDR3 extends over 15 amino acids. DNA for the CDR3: TGTGCCAGCAGTTTGGGAGCGGGAGGAATTTACGAGCAGTACTTC. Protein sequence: CASSLGAGGIYEQYF.

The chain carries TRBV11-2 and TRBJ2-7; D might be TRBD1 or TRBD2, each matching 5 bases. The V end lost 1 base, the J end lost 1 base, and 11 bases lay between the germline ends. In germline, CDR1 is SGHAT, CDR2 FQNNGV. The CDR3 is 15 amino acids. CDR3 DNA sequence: TGTGCCAGCAGCTTAGTTTTTGGGGGATCCTACGAGCAGTACTTC. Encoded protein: CASSLVFGGSYEQYF.

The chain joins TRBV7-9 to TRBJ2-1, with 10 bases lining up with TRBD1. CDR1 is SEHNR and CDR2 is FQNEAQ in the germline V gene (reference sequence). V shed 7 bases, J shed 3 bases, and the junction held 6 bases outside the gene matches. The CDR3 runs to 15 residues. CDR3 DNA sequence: TGTGCCAGCATCCCGTGGACAGGGGGCTACAATGAGCAGTTCTTC. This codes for CASIPWTGGYNEQFF.

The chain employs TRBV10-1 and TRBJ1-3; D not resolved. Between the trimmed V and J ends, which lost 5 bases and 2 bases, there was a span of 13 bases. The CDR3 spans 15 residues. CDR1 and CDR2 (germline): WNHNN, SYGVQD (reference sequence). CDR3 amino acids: CASSSFATAGNTIYF. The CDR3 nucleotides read TGCGCCAGCAGTTCGTTTGCTACGGCTGGAAACACCATATATTTT.

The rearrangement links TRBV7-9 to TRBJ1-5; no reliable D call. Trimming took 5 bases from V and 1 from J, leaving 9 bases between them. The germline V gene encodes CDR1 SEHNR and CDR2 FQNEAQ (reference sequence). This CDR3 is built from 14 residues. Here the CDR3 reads CASSPVSSNQPQHF. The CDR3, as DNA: TGTGCCAGCAGCCCTGTTAGCAGCAATCAGCCCCAGCATTTT. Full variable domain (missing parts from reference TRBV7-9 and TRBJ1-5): DTGVSQNPRHKITKRGQNVTFRCDPISEHNRLYWYRQTLGQGPEFLTYFQNEAQLEKSRLLSDRFSAERPKGSFSTLEIQRTEQGDSAMYLCASSPVSSNQPQHFGDGTRLSIL.

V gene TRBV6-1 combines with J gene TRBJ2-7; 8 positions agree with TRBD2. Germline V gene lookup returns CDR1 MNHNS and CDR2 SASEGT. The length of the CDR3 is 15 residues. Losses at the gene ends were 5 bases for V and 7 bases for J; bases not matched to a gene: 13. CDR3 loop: CASSLEGAGVREQYF. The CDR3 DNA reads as TGTGCCAGCAGTTTAGAAGGAGCGGGAGTCCGTGAGCAGTACTTC.

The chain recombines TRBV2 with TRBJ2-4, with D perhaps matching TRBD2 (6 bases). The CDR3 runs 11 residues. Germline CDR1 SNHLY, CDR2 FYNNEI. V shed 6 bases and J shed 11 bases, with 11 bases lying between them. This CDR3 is CASRGLGLQYF. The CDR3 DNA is TGTGCCAGCAGGGGACTGGGCCTTCAGTACTTC.

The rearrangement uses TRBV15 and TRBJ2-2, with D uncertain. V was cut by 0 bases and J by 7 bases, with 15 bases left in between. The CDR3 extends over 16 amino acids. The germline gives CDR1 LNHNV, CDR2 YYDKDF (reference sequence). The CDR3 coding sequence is TGTGCCACCAGCAGAGAACGGGCCTCGGTGGGCGGGGAGCTGTTTTTT. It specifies CATSRERASVGGELFF.

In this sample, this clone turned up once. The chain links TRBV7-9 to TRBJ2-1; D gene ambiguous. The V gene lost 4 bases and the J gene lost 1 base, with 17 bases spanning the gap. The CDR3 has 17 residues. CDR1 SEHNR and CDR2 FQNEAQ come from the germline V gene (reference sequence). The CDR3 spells CASSSNEGYGSYNEQFF. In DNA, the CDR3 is TGTGCCAGCAGCTCAAATGAAGGGTACGGGTCCTACAATGAGCAGTTCTTC.

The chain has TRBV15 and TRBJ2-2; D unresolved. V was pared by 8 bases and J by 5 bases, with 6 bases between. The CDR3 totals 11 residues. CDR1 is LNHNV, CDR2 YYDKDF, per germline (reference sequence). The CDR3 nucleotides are TGTGCCACCGAAGTTACCGGGGAGCTGTTTTTT. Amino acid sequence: CATEVTGELFF.

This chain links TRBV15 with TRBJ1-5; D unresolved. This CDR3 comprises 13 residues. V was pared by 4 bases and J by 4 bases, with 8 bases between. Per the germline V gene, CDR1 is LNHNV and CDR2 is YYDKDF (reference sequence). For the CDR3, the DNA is TGTGCCACCAGCAAACGGGGAAATCAGCCCCAGCATTTT. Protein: CATSKRGNQPQHF.

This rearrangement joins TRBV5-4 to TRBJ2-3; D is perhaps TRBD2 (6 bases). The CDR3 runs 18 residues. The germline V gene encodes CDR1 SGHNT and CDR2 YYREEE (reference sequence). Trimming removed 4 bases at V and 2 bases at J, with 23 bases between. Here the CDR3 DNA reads TGTGCCAGCAGCCTCTCGTTTGGGGACTCGAGTATCACAGATACGCAGTATTTT. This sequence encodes CASSLSFGDSSITDTQYF. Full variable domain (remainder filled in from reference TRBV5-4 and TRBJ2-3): ETGVTQSPTHLIKTRGQQVTLRCSSQSGHNTVSWYQQALGQGPQFIFQYYREEENGRGNFPPRFSGLQFPNYSSELNVNALELDDSALYLCASSLSFGDSSITDTQYFGPGTRLTVL.

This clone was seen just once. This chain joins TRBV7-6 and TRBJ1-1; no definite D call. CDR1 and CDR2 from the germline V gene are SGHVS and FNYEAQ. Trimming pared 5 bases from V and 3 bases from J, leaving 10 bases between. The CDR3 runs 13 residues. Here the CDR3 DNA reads TGTGCCAGCAGCCCCCATTCGTACACTGAAGCTTTCTTT. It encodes CASSPHSYTEAFF.

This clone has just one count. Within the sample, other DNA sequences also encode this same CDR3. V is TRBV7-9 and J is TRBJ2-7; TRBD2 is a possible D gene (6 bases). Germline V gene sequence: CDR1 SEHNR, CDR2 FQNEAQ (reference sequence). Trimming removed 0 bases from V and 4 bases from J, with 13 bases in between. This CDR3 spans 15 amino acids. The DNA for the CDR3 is TGTGCCAGCAGCTTAGCGTCCGGGAGCTCTTACGAGCAGTACTTC. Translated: CASSLASGSSYEQYF.

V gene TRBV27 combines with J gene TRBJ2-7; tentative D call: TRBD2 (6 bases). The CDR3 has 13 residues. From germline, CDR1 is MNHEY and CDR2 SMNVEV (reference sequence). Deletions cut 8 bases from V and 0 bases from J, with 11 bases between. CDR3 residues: CASEGRDSYEQYF. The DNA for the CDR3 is TGTGCCAGCGAAGGGCGGGACTCCTACGAGCAGTACTTC.